What follows describes a single T cell receptor beta chain. Its antigen is as yet unknown. Terminally differentiated effector memory CD45RA+ cells were excluded from the naive CD8 cells, which were CD45RO-negative and positively selected for CCR7. This record comes from a study of shared clonotypes between healthy human individuals. General observations from the study: Four donors had roughly 5.2% of their naive CD4 clonotypes in common.

Using immunoSEQ multiplex PCR, the repertoire was profiled, and TCRdb retains in-frame clones only, with some absent. The repertoire holds millions of clones, with approximately 95% as singletons. CDR1 and CDR2 from the germline V gene are SGHTA and FQGTGA. Trimming removed 5 bases from V and 7 bases from J, with 17 bases in between. CDR3 length: 14 residues. The chain employs TRBV7-3 and TRBJ1-1, with TRBD1 as a possible D gene (6 bases). The specimen sequenced was naive CD8+ T cells sorted from blood. The source is a man in his late teens or twenties in good health. The CDR3, as DNA: TGTGCCAGCAGCCCCTTTGGGGGGGCGATTGAAGCTTTCTTT. Amino acid sequence: CASSPFGGAIEAFF.